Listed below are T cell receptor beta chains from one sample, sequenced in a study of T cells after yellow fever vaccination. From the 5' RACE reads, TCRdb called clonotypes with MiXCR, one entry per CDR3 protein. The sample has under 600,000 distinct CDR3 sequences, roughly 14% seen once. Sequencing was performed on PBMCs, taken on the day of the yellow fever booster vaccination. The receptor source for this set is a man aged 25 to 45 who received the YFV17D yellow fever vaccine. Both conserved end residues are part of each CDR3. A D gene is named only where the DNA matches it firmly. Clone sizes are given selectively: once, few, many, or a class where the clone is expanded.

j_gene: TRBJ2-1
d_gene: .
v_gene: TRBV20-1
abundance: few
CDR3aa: CSAIGPSGHEQFF
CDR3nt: TGCAGTGCTATTGGTCCCTCCGGCCATGAGCAGTTCTTC

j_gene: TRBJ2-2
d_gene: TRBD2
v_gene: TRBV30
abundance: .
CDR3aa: CAWRRLAGVGTGELFF
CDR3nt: TGTGCCTGGAGACGACTAGCGGGAGTCGGCACCGGGGAGCTGTTTTTT

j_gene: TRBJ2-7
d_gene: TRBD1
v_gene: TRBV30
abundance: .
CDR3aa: CAWKTGKGAYEQYF
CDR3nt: TGTGCCTGGAAGACAGGGAAGGGCGCCTACGAGCAGTACTTC

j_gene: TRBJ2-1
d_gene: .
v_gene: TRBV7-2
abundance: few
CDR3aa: CASSLETVLNEQFF
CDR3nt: TGTGCCAGCAGCTTAGAAACAGTTTTAAATGAGCAGTTCTTC

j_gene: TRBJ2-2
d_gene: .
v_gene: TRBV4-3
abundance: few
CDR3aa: CASSQGDMVIGELFF
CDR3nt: TGCGCCAGCAGCCAAGGGGACATGGTGATCGGGGAGCTGTTTTTT

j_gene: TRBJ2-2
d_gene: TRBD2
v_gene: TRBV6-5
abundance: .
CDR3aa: CASSYSKYSGRAGELFF
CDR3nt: TGTGCCAGCAGTTACTCGAAATATAGCGGGAGGGCCGGGGAGCTGTTTTTT

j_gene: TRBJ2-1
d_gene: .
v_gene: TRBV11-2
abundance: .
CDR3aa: CASSSPGGKNYNEQFF
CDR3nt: TGTGCCAGCAGCTCTCCGGGCGGGAAAAACTACAATGAGCAGTTCTTC

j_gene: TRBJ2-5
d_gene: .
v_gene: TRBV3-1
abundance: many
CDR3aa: CASSQWPRGTQYF
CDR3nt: TGTGCCAGCAGCCAATGGCCCCGAGGCACCCAGTACTTC

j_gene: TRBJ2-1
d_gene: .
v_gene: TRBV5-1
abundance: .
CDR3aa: CASSLPQGGEQFF
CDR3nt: TGCGCCAGCAGCCTACCCCAGGGCGGTGAGCAGTTCTTC

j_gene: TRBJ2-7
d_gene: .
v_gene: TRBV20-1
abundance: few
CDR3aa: CSAREARGFAYEQYF
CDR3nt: TGCAGTGCTAGAGAGGCCCGGGGTTTCGCCTACGAGCAGTACTTC

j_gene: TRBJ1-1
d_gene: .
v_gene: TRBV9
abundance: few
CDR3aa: CASSPIGYTEAFF
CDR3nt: TGTGCCAGCAGCCCTATTGGGTACACTGAAGCTTTCTTT

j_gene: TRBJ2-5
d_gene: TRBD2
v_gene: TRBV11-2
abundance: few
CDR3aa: CASSSMMGVGRAQETQYF
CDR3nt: TGTGCCAGCAGCTCAATGATGGGGGTCGGGAGGGCTCAAGAGACCCAGTACTTC

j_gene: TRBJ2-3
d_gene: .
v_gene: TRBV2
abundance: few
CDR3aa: CASRGLRDPRTDTQYF
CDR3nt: TGTGCCAGCAGGGGTCTCCGGGACCCCCGGACAGATACGCAGTATTTT

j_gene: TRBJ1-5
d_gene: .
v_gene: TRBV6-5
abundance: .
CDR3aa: CASSIQRAQGPQHF
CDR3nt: TGTGCCAGCAGTATCCAACGGGCTCAGGGGCCCCAGCATTTT

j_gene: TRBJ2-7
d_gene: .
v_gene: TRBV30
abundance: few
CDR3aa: CAWSSGRGVSYEQYF
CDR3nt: TGTGCCTGGAGTTCTGGCAGGGGGGTCTCCTACGAGCAGTACTTC

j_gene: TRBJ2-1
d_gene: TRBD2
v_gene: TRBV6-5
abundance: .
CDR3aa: CASIREGEQFF
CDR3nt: TGTGCCAGCATTAGGGAGGGTGAGCAGTTCTTC

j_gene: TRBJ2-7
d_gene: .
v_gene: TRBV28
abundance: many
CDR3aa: CASSFNPGRTSYEQYF
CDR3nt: TGTGCCAGCAGTTTTAACCCCGGGCGGACCTCCTACGAGCAGTACTTC

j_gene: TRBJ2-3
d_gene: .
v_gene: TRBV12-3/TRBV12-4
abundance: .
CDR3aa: CASRNITDTQYF
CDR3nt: TGTGCCAGCAGAAATATCACAGATACGCAGTATTTT

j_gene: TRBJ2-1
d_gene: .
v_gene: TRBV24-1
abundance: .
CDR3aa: CATSEPTGSNEQFF
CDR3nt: TGTGCCACCAGTGAACCTACAGGGTCCAATGAGCAGTTCTTC

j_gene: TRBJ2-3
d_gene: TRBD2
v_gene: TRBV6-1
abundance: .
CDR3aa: CASREGLAGVTDTQYF
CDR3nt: TGTGCCAGCAGGGAGGGACTAGCGGGAGTTACAGATACGCAGTATTTT

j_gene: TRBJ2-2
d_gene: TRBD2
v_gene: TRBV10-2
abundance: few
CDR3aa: CASSESGRAIGELFF
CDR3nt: TGCGCCAGCAGTGAGTCTGGGAGGGCCATCGGGGAGCTGTTTTTT

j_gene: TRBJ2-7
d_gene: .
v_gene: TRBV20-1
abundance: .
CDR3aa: CSAKGVSGEQYF
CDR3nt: TGCAGTGCTAAGGGGGTTTCGGGCGAGCAGTACTTC

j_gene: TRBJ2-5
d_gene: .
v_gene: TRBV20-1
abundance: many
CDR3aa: CSARGGKTQYF
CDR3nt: TGCAGTGCTAGAGGCGGCAAGACCCAGTACTTC

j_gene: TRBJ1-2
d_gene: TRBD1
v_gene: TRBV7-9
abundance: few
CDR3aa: CASSQTGPGVYGYTF
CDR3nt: TGTGCCAGCAGCCAGACAGGGCCGGGCGTTTATGGCTACACCTTC

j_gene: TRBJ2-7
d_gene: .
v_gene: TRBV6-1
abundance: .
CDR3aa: CASSPGGFSGEQYF
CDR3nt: TGTGCCAGCAGCCCTGGGGGGTTTTCGGGCGAGCAGTACTTC

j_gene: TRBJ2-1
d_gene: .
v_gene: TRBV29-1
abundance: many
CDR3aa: CSVEDGTDIPFF
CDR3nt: TGCAGCGTTGAAGATGGGACGGACATTCCGTTCTTC

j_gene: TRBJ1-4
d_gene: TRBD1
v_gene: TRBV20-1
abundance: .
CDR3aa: CSPGGGHEKLFF
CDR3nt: TGCAGCCCAGGGGGAGGGCATGAAAAACTGTTTTTT

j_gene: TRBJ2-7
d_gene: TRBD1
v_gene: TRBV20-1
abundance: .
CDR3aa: CSARVTGGYEQYF
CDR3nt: TGCAGTGCTAGAGTGACAGGGGGCTACGAGCAGTACTTC

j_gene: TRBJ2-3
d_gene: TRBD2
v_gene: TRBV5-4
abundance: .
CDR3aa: CASSGTSGSGDTQYF
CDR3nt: TGTGCCAGCAGCGGGACTAGCGGGAGCGGAGATACGCAGTATTTT

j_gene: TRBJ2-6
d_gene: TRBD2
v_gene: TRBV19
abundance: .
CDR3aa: CASSILAEGSGANVLTF
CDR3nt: TGTGCCAGTAGTATACTAGCGGAGGGCTCTGGGGCCAACGTCCTGACTTTC

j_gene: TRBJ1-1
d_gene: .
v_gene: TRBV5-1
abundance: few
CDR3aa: CASTLGRNTEAFF
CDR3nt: TGCGCCAGCACTTTAGGAAGGAACACTGAAGCTTTCTTT